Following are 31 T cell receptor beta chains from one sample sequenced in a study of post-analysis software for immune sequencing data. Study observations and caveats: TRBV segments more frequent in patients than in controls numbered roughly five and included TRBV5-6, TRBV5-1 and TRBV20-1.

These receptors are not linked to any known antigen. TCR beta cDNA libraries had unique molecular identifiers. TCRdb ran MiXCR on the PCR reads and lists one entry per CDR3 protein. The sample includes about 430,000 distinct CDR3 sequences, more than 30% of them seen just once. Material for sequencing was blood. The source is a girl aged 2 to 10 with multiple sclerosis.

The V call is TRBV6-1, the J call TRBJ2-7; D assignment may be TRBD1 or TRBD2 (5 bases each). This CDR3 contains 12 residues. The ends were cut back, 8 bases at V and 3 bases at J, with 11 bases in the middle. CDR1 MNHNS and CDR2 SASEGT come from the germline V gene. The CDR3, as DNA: TGTGCCAGCCCGGGACGAAACTACGAGCAGTACTTC. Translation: CASPGRNYEQYF.

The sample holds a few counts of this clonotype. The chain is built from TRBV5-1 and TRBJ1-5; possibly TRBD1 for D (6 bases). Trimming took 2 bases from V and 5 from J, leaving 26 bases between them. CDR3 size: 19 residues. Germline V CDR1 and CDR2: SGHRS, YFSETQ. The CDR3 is CASSLTTGRTDLPDQPQHF. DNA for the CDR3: TGCGCCAGCAGCTTAACGACAGGCCGTACGGACCTACCCGATCAGCCCCAGCATTTT.

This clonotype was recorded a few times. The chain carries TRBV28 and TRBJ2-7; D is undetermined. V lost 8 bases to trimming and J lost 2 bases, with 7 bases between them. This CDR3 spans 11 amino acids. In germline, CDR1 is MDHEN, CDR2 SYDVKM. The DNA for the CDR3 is TGTGCCAGCGCGTCTACCTACGAGCAGTACTTC. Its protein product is CASASTYEQYF.

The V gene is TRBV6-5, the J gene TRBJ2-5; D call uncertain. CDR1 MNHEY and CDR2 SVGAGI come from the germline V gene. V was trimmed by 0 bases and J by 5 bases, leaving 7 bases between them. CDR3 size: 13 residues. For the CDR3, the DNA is TGTGCCAGCAGTTACTCGGGGTGGGAGACCCAGTACTTC. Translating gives CASSYSGWETQYF.

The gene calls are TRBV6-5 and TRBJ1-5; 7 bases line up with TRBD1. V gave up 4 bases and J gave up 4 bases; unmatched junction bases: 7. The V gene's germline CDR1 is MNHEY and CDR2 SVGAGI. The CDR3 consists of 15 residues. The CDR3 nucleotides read TGTGCCAGCAGTTCCAACAGGGGTACAAATCAGCCCCAGCATTTT. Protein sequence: CASSSNRGTNQPQHF.

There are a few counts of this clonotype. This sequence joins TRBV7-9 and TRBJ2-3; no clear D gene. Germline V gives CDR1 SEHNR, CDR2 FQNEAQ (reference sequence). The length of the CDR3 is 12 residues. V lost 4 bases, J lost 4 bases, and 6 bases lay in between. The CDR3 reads CASSSPSDTQYF. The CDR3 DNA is TGTGCCAGCAGCTCCCCATCAGATACGCAGTATTTT.

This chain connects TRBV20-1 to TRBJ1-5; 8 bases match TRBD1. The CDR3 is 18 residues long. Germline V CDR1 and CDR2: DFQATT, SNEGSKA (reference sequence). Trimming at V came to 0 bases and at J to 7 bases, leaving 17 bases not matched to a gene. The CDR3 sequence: CSARDERTGLMSWQPQHF. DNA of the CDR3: TGCAGTGCTAGAGATGAGAGGACAGGGCTGATGTCCTGGCAGCCCCAGCATTTT.

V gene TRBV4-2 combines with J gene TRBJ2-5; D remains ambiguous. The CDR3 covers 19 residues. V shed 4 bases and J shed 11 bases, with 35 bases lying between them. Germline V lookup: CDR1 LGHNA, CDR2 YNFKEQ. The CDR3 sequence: CASSLYLVRNSTVNNEQYF. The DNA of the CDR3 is TGTGCCAGCAGCCTATACCTAGTCCGGAACTCGACCGTTAATAATGAGCAGTACTTC.

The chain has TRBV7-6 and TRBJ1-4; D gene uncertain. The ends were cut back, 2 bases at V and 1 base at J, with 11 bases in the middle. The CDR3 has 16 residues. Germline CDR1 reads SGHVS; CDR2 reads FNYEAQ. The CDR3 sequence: CASSLTARQTNEKLFF. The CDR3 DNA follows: TGTGCCAGCAGCTTAACTGCGCGGCAAACTAATGAAAAACTGTTTTTT.

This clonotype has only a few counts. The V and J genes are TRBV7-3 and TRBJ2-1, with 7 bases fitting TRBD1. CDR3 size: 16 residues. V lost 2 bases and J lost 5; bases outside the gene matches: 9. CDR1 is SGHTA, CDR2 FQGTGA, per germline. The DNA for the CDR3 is TGTGCCAGCAGCTTATACAGGACAGGTCGTAACAATGAGCAGTTCTTC. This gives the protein CASSLYRTGRNNEQFF.

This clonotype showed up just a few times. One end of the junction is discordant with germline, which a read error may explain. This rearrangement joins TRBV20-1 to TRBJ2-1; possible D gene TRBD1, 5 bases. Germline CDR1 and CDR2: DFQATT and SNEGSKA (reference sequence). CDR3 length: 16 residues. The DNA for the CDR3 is TGCAGTGCTAGGACAGCGAAGGAGTCGTCCTCCAATGAGCAGTTCTTC. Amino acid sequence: CSARTAKESSSNEQFF.

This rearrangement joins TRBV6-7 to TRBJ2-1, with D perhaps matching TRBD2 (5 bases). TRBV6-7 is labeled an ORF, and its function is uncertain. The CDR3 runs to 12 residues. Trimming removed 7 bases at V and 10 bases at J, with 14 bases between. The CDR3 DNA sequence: TGTGCCAGCATACGATCACCGGGAGAGCAGTTCTTC. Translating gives CASIRSPGEQFF.

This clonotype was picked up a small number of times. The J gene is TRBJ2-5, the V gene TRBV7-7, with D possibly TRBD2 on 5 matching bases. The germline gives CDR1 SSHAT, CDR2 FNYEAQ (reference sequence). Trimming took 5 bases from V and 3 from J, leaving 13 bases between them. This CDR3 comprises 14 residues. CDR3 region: CASSLLGDEETQYF. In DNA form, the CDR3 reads TGTGCCAGCAGCCTCTTGGGAGATGAAGAGACCCAGTACTTC.

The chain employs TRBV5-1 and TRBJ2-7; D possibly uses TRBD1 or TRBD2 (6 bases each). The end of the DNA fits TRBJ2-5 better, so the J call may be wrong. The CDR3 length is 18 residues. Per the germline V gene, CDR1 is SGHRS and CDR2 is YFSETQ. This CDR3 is CASSLISMTGGVEETQYF. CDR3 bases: TGCGCCAGCAGCTTGATCTCAATGACAGGCGGGGTGGAAGAGACCCAGTACTTC.

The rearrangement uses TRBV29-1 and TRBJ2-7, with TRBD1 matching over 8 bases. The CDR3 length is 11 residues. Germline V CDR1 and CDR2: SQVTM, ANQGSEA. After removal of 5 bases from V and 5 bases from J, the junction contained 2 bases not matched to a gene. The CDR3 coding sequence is TGCAGCGTTCAGGGGGCCAACGAGCAGTACTTC. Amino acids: CSVQGANEQYF.

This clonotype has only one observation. The CDR3 spells CASSQEWDSNTEAFF. The CDR3 DNA follows: TGTGCCAGCAGCCAAGAATGGGACTCGAACACTGAAGCTTTCTTT. The chain is built from TRBV3-1 and TRBJ1-1, with a tentative D call TRBD1 (5 bases). There are 15 residues in the CDR3. Trimming shortened V by 0 bases and J by 1 base, and 9 bases separated the two germline ends. Germline lookup yields CDR1 LGHDT and CDR2 YNNKEL (reference sequence). Full variable domain (remainder filled in from reference TRBV3-1 and TRBJ1-1): DTAVSQTPKYLVTQMGNDKSIKCEQNLGHDTMYWYKQDSKKFLKIMFSYNNKELIINETVPNRFSPKSPDKAHLNLHINSLELGDSAVYFCASSQEWDSNTEAFFGQGTRLTVV.

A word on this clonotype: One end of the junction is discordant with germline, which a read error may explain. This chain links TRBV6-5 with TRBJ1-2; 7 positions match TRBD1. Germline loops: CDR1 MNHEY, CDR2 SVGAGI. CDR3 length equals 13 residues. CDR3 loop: CASSYSGGDGHTF. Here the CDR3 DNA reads TGTGCCAGCAGTTACTCAGGGGGCGATGGCCACACCTTC.

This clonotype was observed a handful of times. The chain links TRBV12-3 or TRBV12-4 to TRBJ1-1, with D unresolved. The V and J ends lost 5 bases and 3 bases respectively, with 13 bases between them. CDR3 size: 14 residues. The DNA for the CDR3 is TGTGCCAGCAGTCCCGGCCCCGGGGACACTGAAGCTTTCTTT. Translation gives CASSPGPGDTEAFF.

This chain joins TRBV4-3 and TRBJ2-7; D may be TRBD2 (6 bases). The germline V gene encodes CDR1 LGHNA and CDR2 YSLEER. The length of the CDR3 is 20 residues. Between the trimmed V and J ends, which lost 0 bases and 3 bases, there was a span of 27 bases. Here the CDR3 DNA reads TGCGCCAGCAGCCAAGACTTACCTCCGGGGGTCTTGTTGGCAAACTACGAGCAGTACTTC. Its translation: CASSQDLPPGVLLANYEQYF.

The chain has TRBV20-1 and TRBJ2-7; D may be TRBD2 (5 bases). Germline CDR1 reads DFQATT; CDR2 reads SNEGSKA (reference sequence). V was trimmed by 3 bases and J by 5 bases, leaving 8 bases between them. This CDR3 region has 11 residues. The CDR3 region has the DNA TGCAGTGCTAGGCTGCGGGACGAGCAGTACTTC. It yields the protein CSARLRDEQYF.

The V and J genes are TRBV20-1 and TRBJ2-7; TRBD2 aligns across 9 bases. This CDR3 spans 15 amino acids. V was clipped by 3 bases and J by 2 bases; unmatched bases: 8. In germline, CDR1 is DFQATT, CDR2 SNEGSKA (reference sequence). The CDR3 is CSASEGASGTYEQYF. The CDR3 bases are TGCAGTGCTAGTGAGGGGGCTAGCGGGACCTACGAGCAGTACTTC.

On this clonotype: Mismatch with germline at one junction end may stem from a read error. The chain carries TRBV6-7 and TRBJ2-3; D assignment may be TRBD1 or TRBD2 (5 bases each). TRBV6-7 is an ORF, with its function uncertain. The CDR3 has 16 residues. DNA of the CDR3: TGCTCTTTACCGGGACCAGACCAGCCGAGCACAGATACGCAGTATTTT. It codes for CSLPGPDQPSTDTQYF.

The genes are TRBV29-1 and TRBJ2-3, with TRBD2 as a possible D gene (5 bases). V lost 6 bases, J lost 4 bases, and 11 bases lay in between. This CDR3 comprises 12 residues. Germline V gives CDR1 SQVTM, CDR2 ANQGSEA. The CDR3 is CSVTGDPDTQYF. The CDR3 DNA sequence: TGCAGCGTAACCGGGGATCCAGATACGCAGTATTTT.

CDR3 residues: CSARLAGGPGEQYF. CDR3 coding DNA: TGCAGTGCTAGACTAGCGGGGGGACCGGGTGAGCAGTACTTC. J is TRBJ2-7 and V is TRBV20-1; the match to TRBD2 covers 11 bases. Germline-derived CDR1 and CDR2 are DFQATT and SNEGSKA (reference sequence). Germline trimming cut 2 bases from V and 7 bases from J; bases unmatched to any gene: 7. This CDR3 contains 14 residues.

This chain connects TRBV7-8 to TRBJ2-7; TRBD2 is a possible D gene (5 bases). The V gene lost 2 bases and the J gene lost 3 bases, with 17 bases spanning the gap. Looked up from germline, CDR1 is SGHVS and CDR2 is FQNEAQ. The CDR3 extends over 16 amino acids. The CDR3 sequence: CASSLREGESGYEQYF. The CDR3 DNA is TGTGCCAGCAGCTTACGAGAGGGAGAGAGCGGCTACGAGCAGTACTTC.

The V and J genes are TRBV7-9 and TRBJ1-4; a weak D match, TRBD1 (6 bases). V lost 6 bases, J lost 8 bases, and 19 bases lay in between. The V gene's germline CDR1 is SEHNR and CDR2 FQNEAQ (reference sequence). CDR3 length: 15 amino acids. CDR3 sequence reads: CASSSTGSGVEKLFF. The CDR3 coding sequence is TGTGCCAGCAGTTCTACAGGGTCCGGGGTCGAAAAACTGTTTTTT.

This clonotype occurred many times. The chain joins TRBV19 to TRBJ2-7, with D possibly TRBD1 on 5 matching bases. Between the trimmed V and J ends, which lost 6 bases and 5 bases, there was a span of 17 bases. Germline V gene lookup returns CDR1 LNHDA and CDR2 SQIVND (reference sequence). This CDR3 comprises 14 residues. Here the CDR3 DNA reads TGTGCCAGTAGCCCACAGGCAAAAGGGGACGAGCAGTACTTC. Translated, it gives CASSPQAKGDEQYF.

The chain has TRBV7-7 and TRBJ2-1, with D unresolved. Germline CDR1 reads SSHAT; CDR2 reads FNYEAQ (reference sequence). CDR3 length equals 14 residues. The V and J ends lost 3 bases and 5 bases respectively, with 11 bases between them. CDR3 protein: CASSLSQNNNEQFF. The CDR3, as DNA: TGTGCCAGCAGCTTGTCACAGAATAACAATGAGCAGTTCTTC.

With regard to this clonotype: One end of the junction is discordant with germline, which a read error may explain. Here the CDR3 DNA reads TGCGCTAGCAGCCGCGGGCCCCCCCGACCCAATGAGCAGTTCTTC. As protein: CASSRGPPRPNEQFF. V gene TRBV5-1 combines with J gene TRBJ2-1; a weak D match, TRBD2 (5 bases). CDR3 length: 15 amino acids. Germline V lookup: CDR1 SGHRS, CDR2 YFSETQ.

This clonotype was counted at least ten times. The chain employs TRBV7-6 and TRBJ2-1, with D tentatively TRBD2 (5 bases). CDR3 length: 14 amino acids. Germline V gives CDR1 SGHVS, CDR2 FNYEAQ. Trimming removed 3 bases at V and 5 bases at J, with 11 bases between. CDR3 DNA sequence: TGTGCCAGCAGCTTCTATCTAGCCGACAATGAGCAGTTCTTC. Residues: CASSFYLADNEQFF.

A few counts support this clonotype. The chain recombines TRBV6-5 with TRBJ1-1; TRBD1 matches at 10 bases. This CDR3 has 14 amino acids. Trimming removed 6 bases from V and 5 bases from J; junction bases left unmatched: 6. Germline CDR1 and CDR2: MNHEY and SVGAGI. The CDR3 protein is CASSTDRGLTEAFF. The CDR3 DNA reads TGTGCCAGCAGCACTGACAGGGGGCTTACTGAAGCTTTCTTT.